This entry features one T cell receptor (beta chain) sequence. No antigen is known for it. The CDR3 consists of 13 residues. V dropped 11 bases and J dropped 7; count of bases not matched to a gene: 8. CDR1 and CDR2 (germline): MNHEY, SVGAGI. The data were taken from a study of T cells in localized non-small cell lung cancer. Overall study findings and caveats: For the top 100 tumor clones, a median roughly 56 also appeared in adjacent lung. Uninvolved adjacent lung showed peak T cell clonality, exceeding tumor.

This table comes from immunoSEQ multiplex PCR, and its TCRdb copy is limited to in-frame clones, with some not included. The sample yields 90,000 to 95,000 clones, roughly 89% seen once. The chain combines TRBV6-5 with TRBJ1-6; 7 bases fit TRBD1. The sample was peripheral blood, taken before any cancer treatment. This sequence was found in a man aged 35 to 69 with stage I squamous cell lung carcinoma. The CDR3: CAATTGRNSPLHF. The CDR3 DNA follows: TGTGCCGCTACGACAGGGAGGAATTCACCCCTCCACTTT.